This T cell receptor beta chain derives from a study of OX40 agonist ivuxolimab in advanced cancers. Assay: immunoSEQ multiplex PCR; the TCRdb copy retains only in-frame clones and omits some. Among fewer than 40,000 clones listed, about 74% were seen once. Study results and limitations: Low levels of normalized T-cell clonal expansion also appeared in some nonresponders.

To note about this clone: The antigen remains undetermined.

Sequenced material: CD4+ or CD8+ T cells sorted from blood, taken in a trial of the OX40 agonist ivuxolimab. The TCR sequence derives from an adult with an advanced solid tumor such as melanoma, head and neck, liver or kidney cancer.

Here the CDR3 reads CASRTGTGIPEQYF. Here the CDR3 DNA reads TGTGCCAGCAGGACCGGGACAGGGATCCCCGAGCAGTACTTC. This sequence joins TRBV28 and TRBJ2-7; TRBD1 aligns across 9 bases. The CDR3 is made up of 14 amino acids. Germline trimming cut 6 bases from V and 6 bases from J; bases unmatched to any gene: 9. Germline V gene sequence: CDR1 MDHEN, CDR2 SYDVKM.